This TCR beta chain was sequenced for a study of blood T cell repertoires in COVID-19. Study-level information: Samples taken during acute and convalescent COVID-19 were collected in the United States, Italy and Spain.

Sequenced by immunoSEQ multiplex PCR; TCRdb stores in-frame clones only, minus some. The top ten clones hold approximately 13% of a sample with some 160,000 clones, around 83% of them seen once. The CDR3 runs 15 residues. What was sequenced was peripheral blood. The gene calls are TRBV21-1 and TRBJ2-7; the table's D call TRBD1 went unverified against the DNA. TRBV21-1 is annotated as a pseudogene. The receptor was isolated from a man aged 65 to 85 who had recovered from COVID-19. CDR3 sequence reads: CASSKPGDRGYEQYF. Written as DNA, the CDR3 is TGTGCCAGCAGCAAACCGGGGGACAGGGGATACGAGCAGTACTTC.